One sample yielded the 27 T cell receptor beta chains listed below, sequenced in a study of T-cell reconstitution after alpha-beta-depleted transplantation in children. Unique molecular identifiers were incorporated during preparation of the TCRbeta library. TCRdb passed the PCR reads through MiXCR, listing each CDR3 protein once. In the table there are roughly 500,000 distinct CDR3 sequences, 9.5% to 15% of which are singletons. Sequenced material: PBMCs from the stem cell graft donor, taken from the stem cell graft. All receptors come from a human donor who donated a stem cell graft to a child with combined immunodeficiency.

This clonotype came up many times. J is TRBJ1-4 and V is TRBV7-2, with D unresolved. V gave up 3 bases and J gave up 8 bases, with 7 bases separating them. CDR1 and CDR2 from the germline V gene are SGHTA and FQGNSA. CDR3 size: 12 residues. The CDR3 region is CASSFWSEKLFF. CDR3 coding DNA: TGTGCCAGCAGCTTTTGGTCAGAAAAACTGTTTTTT.

This clonotype was picked up a small number of times. This rearrangement joins TRBV12-3 or TRBV12-4 to TRBJ2-6; D call uncertain. V was pared by 3 bases and J by 1 base, with 7 bases between. CDR3 size: 15 residues. CDR3 in amino acids: CASSLFRSGANVLTF. CDR3 sequence (DNA): TGTGCCAGCAGTTTGTTTAGATCTGGGGCCAACGTCCTGACTTTC.

V usage is TRBV5-1 and J usage is TRBJ2-5; 7 bases align to TRBD1. The CDR3 sequence is 18 residues long. From germline, CDR1 is SGHRS and CDR2 YFSETQ. Trimming took 4 bases from V and 2 from J; bases not matched to a gene: 17. CDR3 residues: CASSLGRTVRGPQETQYF. CDR3 coding DNA: TGCGCCAGCAGCCTAGGGCGGACCGTAAGGGGGCCGCAAGAGACCCAGTACTTC.

This clonotype was counted a few times. This chain joins TRBV30 and TRBJ2-1; D might be TRBD1 (5 bases). The germline V gene encodes CDR1 GTSNPN and CDR2 SVGIG (reference sequence). V dropped 6 bases and J dropped 1 base, with 19 bases sitting between them. The CDR3 covers 16 residues. The CDR3 DNA reads as TGTGCCTGCGACTTTAGGGGTTTAGGGTCCTACAATGAGCAGTTCTTC. The encoded protein is CACDFRGLGSYNEQFF.

This clonotype was observed a handful of times. V gene TRBV24-1 combines with J gene TRBJ1-2; the D gene is possibly TRBD1 (6 bases). Trimming stripped 4 bases from V and 8 bases from J, with 13 bases between. The CDR3 has 13 residues. Germline V gene sequence: CDR1 KGHDR, CDR2 SFDVKD. CDR3 nucleotides: TGTGCCACCAGTGACTCAGGGGCGCGAGGCTACACCTTC. It yields the protein CATSDSGARGYTF.

This clonotype came up a few times. The chain joins TRBV28 to TRBJ2-3, with D possibly being TRBD1 or TRBD2 (5 bases each). The CDR3 consists of 15 residues. Germline CDR1 and CDR2: MDHEN and SYDVKM. Trimming removed 7 bases from V and 2 bases from J, with 16 bases in between. The CDR3 nucleotides are TGTGCCAGCAACACTCTCTGGGGGTACACAGATACGCAGTATTTT. Encoded protein: CASNTLWGYTDTQYF. The whole variable domain, remainder taken from reference TRBV28 and TRBJ2-3, is DVKVTQSSRYLVKRTGEKVFLECVQDMDHENMFWYRQDPGLGLRLIYFSYDVKMKEKGDIPEGYSVSREKKERFSLILESASTNQTSMYLCASNTLWGYTDTQYFGPGTRLTVL.

Only a few counts were recorded for this clonotype. The genes are TRBV9 and TRBJ1-1; possible D gene TRBD1, 6 bases. V was trimmed by 3 bases and J by 3 bases, leaving 12 bases between them. Germline CDR1 SGDLS, CDR2 YYNGEE. This CDR3 is 14 amino acids long. The CDR3 coding sequence is TGTGCCAGCAGCGGAGGGGGTTCTGACACTGAAGCTTTCTTT. It encodes CASSGGGSDTEAFF.

This clonotype was observed at least ten times. J is TRBJ1-2 and V is TRBV10-3, with D tentatively TRBD1 (6 bases). CDR3 size: 12 residues. V shed 3 bases and J shed 7 bases, with 9 bases lying between them. CDR1 and CDR2 from the germline V gene are ENHRY and SYGVKD. The CDR3 reads CAISDGGLGYTF. The CDR3 DNA is TGTGCCATCAGTGACGGGGGCCTTGGCTACACCTTC.

The sample holds a few counts of this clonotype. The chain employs TRBV4-2 and TRBJ2-7; 13 nucleotides match TRBD2. Germline V gene lookup returns CDR1 LGHNA and CDR2 YNFKEQ. After removal of 0 bases from V and 2 bases from J, the junction contained 10 bases not matched to a gene. The CDR3 has 19 amino acids. The DNA of the CDR3 is TGTGCCAGCAGCCAAGAGTCAGGACTAGCGGGGGTGAATACCTACGAGCAGTACTTC. Translation: CASSQESGLAGVNTYEQYF.

V is TRBV3-1 and J is TRBJ2-1; TRBD2 aligns across 9 bases. This CDR3 contains 15 residues. The germline gives CDR1 LGHDT, CDR2 YNNKEL (reference sequence). Germline trimming cut 2 bases from V and 8 bases from J; bases unmatched to any gene: 7. CDR3 sequence: CASSQRTSAWDEQFF. CDR3 coding DNA: TGTGCCAGCAGCCAAAGGACTAGCGCTTGGGATGAGCAGTTCTTC.

The chain couples TRBV11-1 to TRBJ2-2; 14 bases are shared with TRBD2. The CDR3 extends over 18 amino acids. Germline CDR1 SGHAT, CDR2 FQDESV (reference sequence). V shed 5 bases, J shed 1 base, and the junction held 6 bases outside the gene matches. The CDR3 region has the DNA TGTGCCAGCAGCCCAGGACTAGCGGGGGGTCTGAACACCGGGGAGCTGTTTTTT. As protein: CASSPGLAGGLNTGELFF.

CDR3 protein: CASSVGEYEKLFF. CDR3 sequence (DNA): TGTGCCAGCAGCGTAGGTGAATATGAAAAACTGTTTTTT. V usage is TRBV9 and J usage is TRBJ1-4; D is ambiguous. The CDR3 is made up of 13 amino acids. The V gene's germline CDR1 is SGDLS and CDR2 YYNGEE. Trimming removed 0 bases at V and 6 bases at J, with 6 bases between.

The V gene is TRBV4-1, the J gene TRBJ1-5; 9 bases map to TRBD1. This CDR3 comprises 18 residues. The germline V gene encodes CDR1 MGHRA and CDR2 YSYEKL. J was trimmed by 3 bases and V by 0 bases; bases with no gene match: 9. The CDR3 nucleotides are TGCGCCAGCAGCCAAGATTCTCGGGGACAGGGACTCAATCAGCCCCAGCATTTT. Translated: CASSQDSRGQGLNQPQHF.

CDR3 coding DNA: TGTGCCAGCAGTCTCGGCTTTGGGGGGGCCTATGGCTACACCTTC. Translating gives CASSLGFGGAYGYTF. This chain links TRBV6-1 with TRBJ1-2, with a possible D match to TRBD1 (6 bases). V lost 5 bases, J lost 4 bases, and 17 bases lay in between. Per the germline V gene, CDR1 is MNHNS and CDR2 is SASEGT. The CDR3 runs 15 residues.

Only a few counts were recorded for this clonotype. The CDR3 protein is CAISESGLAGGPSGEQYF. CDR3 nucleotide sequence: TGTGCCATCAGTGAGTCCGGCCTAGCGGGAGGGCCTAGCGGCGAGCAGTACTTC. The chain is built from TRBV10-3 and TRBJ2-7; TRBD2 matches at 12 bases. Germline V gives CDR1 ENHRY, CDR2 SYGVKD. V dropped 0 bases and J dropped 6; count of bases not matched to a gene: 12. The CDR3 runs 18 residues.

This clonotype was found many times. The J gene is TRBJ2-3, the V gene TRBV5-1, with D unresolved. This CDR3 has 14 amino acids. From germline, CDR1 is SGHRS and CDR2 YFSETQ. Trimming removed 6 bases from V and 2 bases from J, with 13 bases in between. DNA for the CDR3: TGCGCCAGCATGGCATGGACCCACACAGATACGCAGTATTTT. This sequence encodes CASMAWTHTDTQYF.

The V call is TRBV20-1, the J call TRBJ2-3, with 8 bases fitting TRBD2. CDR1 is DFQATT, CDR2 SNEGSKA, per germline (reference sequence). J was trimmed by 2 bases and V by 3 bases; bases with no gene match: 7. The CDR3 consists of 15 residues. CDR3 nucleotide sequence: TGCAGTGCTAGTGGAGCGGGGGTAATCACAGATACGCAGTATTTT. It translates to CSASGAGVITDTQYF.

This clonotype has only a few counts. V is TRBV7-2 and J is TRBJ2-7; possibly TRBD1 or TRBD2 for D (6 bases each). V was pared by 1 base and J by 9 bases, with 19 bases between. Per germline, CDR1 SGHTA and CDR2 FQGNSA. The CDR3 has 15 amino acids. CDR3 residues: CASSLVADQGGLQYF. The CDR3 DNA reads as TGTGCCAGCAGCTTAGTAGCGGATCAAGGGGGGTTGCAGTACTTC. Together with reference TRBV7-2 and TRBJ2-7, the CDR3 gives the full variable domain: GAGVSQSPSNKVTEKGKDVELRCDPISGHTALYWYRQSLGQGLEFLIYFQGNSAPDKSGLPSDRFSAERTGGSVSTLTIQRTQQEDSAVYLCASSLVADQGGLQYFGPGTRLTVT.

In this sample, this clonotype turned up a few times. The chain recombines TRBV12-3 or TRBV12-4 with TRBJ2-1; the match to TRBD2 covers 8 bases. This CDR3 has 14 residues. The trim removed 8 bases at V and 12 bases at J, leaving 15 bases unmatched. This CDR3 is CASGPSGAGGLQFF. Here the CDR3 DNA reads TGTGCCAGCGGGCCAAGTGGGGCGGGAGGTCTGCAGTTCTTC.

Many counts were recorded for this clonotype. This chain joins TRBV5-1 and TRBJ2-7; 12 nucleotides line up with TRBD1. This CDR3 is built from 15 residues. Germline CDR1 is SGHRS and CDR2 is YFSETQ. J lost 3 bases, V lost 4 bases, and 5 bases had no gene match. The CDR3 DNA reads as TGCGCCAGCAGCATTGGGACAGGGGGCGTCTACGAGCAGTACTTC. Translated, it gives CASSIGTGGVYEQYF.

This clonotype was seen many times. The rearrangement links TRBV4-2 to TRBJ1-1, with TRBD1 as a possible D gene (5 bases). Between the trimmed V and J ends, which lost 3 bases and 3 bases, there was a span of 14 bases. In germline, CDR1 is LGHNA, CDR2 YNFKEQ. The CDR3 has 15 amino acids. CDR3 protein: CASSHDDSGYTEAFF. In nucleotides, the CDR3 is TGTGCCAGCAGCCACGATGACAGTGGGTACACTGAAGCTTTCTTT.

This clonotype was detected a few times. This chain connects TRBV12-3 or TRBV12-4 to TRBJ2-3; 7 bases map to TRBD1. With 7 bases clipped from V and 2 bases from J, the junction kept 6 bases outside the gene matches. The CDR3 contains 14 residues. The CDR3 DNA reads TGTGCCAGCAAACCGGGACAGCTCACAGATACGCAGTATTTT. Translating it yields CASKPGQLTDTQYF.

This clonotype was seen many times. The chain is built from TRBV7-8 and TRBJ2-2; tentatively, D is TRBD1 (7 bases). The V gene lost 3 bases and the J gene lost 0 bases, with 11 bases spanning the gap. The V gene's germline CDR1 is SGHVS and CDR2 FQNEAQ. CDR3 size: 16 residues. CDR3 sequence reads: CASSLQGGSNTGELFF. CDR3 bases: TGTGCCAGCAGCTTGCAGGGGGGCTCGAACACCGGGGAGCTGTTTTTT.

This clonotype came up a few times. The CDR3 DNA sequence: TGTGCCAGCAGCTTTTCCGAGGGCAACGAGCAGTACTTC. It translates to CASSFSEGNEQYF. The rearrangement joins TRBV7-2 to TRBJ2-7, with D possibly TRBD2 on 5 matching bases. The CDR3 extends over 13 amino acids. Deletions cut 3 bases from V and 5 bases from J, with 11 bases between. CDR1 and CDR2 from the germline V gene are SGHTA and FQGNSA. Full variable domain (remainder filled in from reference TRBV7-2 and TRBJ2-7): GAGVSQSPSNKVTEKGKDVELRCDPISGHTALYWYRQSLGQGLEFLIYFQGNSAPDKSGLPSDRFSAERTGGSVSTLTIQRTQQEDSAVYLCASSFSEGNEQYFGPGTRLTVT.

The table lists this clonotype with many counts. The gene calls are TRBV9 and TRBJ2-7; D might be TRBD1 or TRBD2, each matching 6 bases. V lost 2 bases, J lost 5 bases, and 8 bases lay in between. The CDR3 is 12 residues long. Germline-derived CDR1 and CDR2 are SGDLS and YYNGEE. DNA for the CDR3: TGTGCCAGCAGCGTCGGGGGCAACGAGCAGTACTTC. It codes for CASSVGGNEQYF.

This clonotype was detected many times. V gene TRBV9 combines with J gene TRBJ2-3; TRBD1 might be the D (5 bases). Germline V gives CDR1 SGDLS, CDR2 YYNGEE. The CDR3 length is 15 residues. Trimming cost V 0 bases and J 4 bases, with 12 bases left between them. DNA of the CDR3: TGTGCCAGCAGCGTAGCTGGGGCTCCCCCAGATACGCAGTATTTT. Translated, it gives CASSVAGAPPDTQYF.

This clonotype was counted a few times. This sequence joins TRBV12-3 or TRBV12-4 and TRBJ1-2; D not resolved. V was clipped by 3 bases and J by 0 bases, with 14 bases between them. There are 16 residues in the CDR3. DNA of the CDR3: TGTGCCAGCAGTTTCCGGGAACTACGATCTAACTATGGCTACACCTTC. Its translation: CASSFRELRSNYGYTF.